Below are 14 T cell receptor beta chains sequenced from a single sample in a study of shared clonotypes between healthy human individuals (dated by TCRdb to the early 2020s). The library relied on the immunoSEQ multiplex PCR assay. The table comes from immuneACCESS by way of TCRdb, which keeps in-frame sequences with V and J called. Part of the clones is missing from these tables; in studies checked, under half for an unresolved V gene and the rest for unknown reasons. The sample table lists around 640,000 clones, around 96% of them with a count of one. The top ten clones comprise more than 0.085% of the sample. For the CD8 naive samples, CD45RO-negative cells were positively selected for CCR7, yielding a CD45RA+CCR7+ population from which TemRA cells were excluded. The sample comprised naive CD8+ T cells sorted from blood. The cell subset or site label, as the study defines it: CD45RA+CCR7+. The receptors were sampled from a woman aged 30 to 39 in good health.

Notes on this clone: Other DNA variants within this sample encode the same CDR3. V usage is TRBV28 and J usage is TRBJ1-5; TRBD1 agrees at 8 bases. This CDR3 has 15 residues. V was clipped by 6 bases and J by 2 bases; unmatched bases: 6. Germline CDR1 reads MDHEN; CDR2 reads SYDVKM. The CDR3, as DNA: TGTGCCAGCAGCCCGGACAGGGAGGGCAATCAGCCCCAGCATTTT. The encoded protein is CASSPDREGNQPQHF.

V gene TRBV4-1 combines with J gene TRBJ2-7; TRBD2 matches 9 bases. Germline lookup yields CDR1 MGHRA and CDR2 YSYEKL. The J segment lost 0 bases and the V segment lost 0 bases, leaving 15 bases of the junction unmatched. There are 20 residues in the CDR3. The CDR3 reads CASSQEKAGGPLPGSYEQYF. The CDR3 nucleotides are TGCGCCAGCAGCCAAGAGAAGGCGGGAGGGCCTCTCCCGGGCTCCTACGAGCAGTACTTC.

The chain carries TRBV6-5 and TRBJ2-7; D uncertain. CDR3 length: 13 residues. The V end was cut by 0 bases, the J end by 3 bases, with 6 bases between. Germline CDR1 and CDR2: MNHEY and SVGAGI. CDR3 protein: CASSYSNHYEQYF. DNA for the CDR3: TGTGCCAGCAGTTACTCGAACCACTACGAGCAGTACTTC.

The rearrangement joins TRBV7-6 to TRBJ1-5; D uncertain. This CDR3 has 14 amino acids. V was cut by 2 bases and J by 7 bases, with 12 bases left in between. Looked up from germline, CDR1 is SGHVS and CDR2 is FNYEAQ. The CDR3 bases are TGTGCCAGCAGCTTATTTGGGGATCAACAGCCCCAGCATTTT. This sequence encodes CASSLFGDQQPQHF.

This chain links TRBV5-8 with TRBJ2-1; 7 bases are shared with TRBD2. This CDR3 spans 16 amino acids. Trimming cost V 1 base and J 5 bases; bases outside gene matches: 9. Germline assignment: CDR1 SGHTS and CDR2 YDEGEE. The CDR3 loop is CASSLKNGRNDNEQFF. The CDR3 region has the DNA TGTGCCAGCAGCTTGAAGAACGGGAGGAACGACAATGAGCAGTTCTTC.

V and J are TRBV7-2 and TRBJ2-7, with D possibly matching TRBD2 (7 bases). The CDR3 totals 15 residues. Between the trimmed V and J ends, which lost 0 bases and 3 bases, there was a span of 12 bases. From germline, CDR1 is SGHTA and CDR2 FQGNSA. CDR3 nucleotide sequence: TGTGCCAGCAGCTTAGCGGGGGGGGCGGTCTACGAGCAGTACTTC. Protein: CASSLAGGAVYEQYF.

V usage is TRBV13 and J usage is TRBJ2-3, with TRBD2 identical over 12 bases. Germline values: CDR1 PRHDT, CDR2 FYEKMQ (reference sequence). This CDR3 region has 18 residues. V shed 5 bases and J 1 base; nucleotides not matched to a gene: 10. CDR3 DNA: TGTGCCAGCAGCCCCGGGCTAGCGGGAGGGATGGGCACAGATACGCAGTATTTT. This sequence encodes CASSPGLAGGMGTDTQYF.

The sample holds one count of this clone. The V gene is TRBV5-6, the J gene TRBJ2-7; D gene unclear. The CDR3 sequence is 13 residues long. Trimming cost V 4 bases and J 6 bases, with 14 bases left between them. Germline V gene data show CDR1 as SGHDT and CDR2 as YYEEEE. The CDR3 DNA reads as TGTGCCAGCAGCCTCAGGTCGGGCATCGAGCAGTACTTC. Its translation is CASSLRSGIEQYF.

This sequence joins TRBV13 and TRBJ2-7; D perhaps matches TRBD2 (6 bases). The V end was cut by 4 bases, the J end by 0 bases, with 13 bases between. The length of the CDR3 is 15 residues. Germline loops: CDR1 PRHDT, CDR2 FYEKMQ (reference sequence). CDR3 nucleotide sequence: TGTGCCAGCAGCTGGGACTTGGATAGCTCCTACGAGCAGTACTTC. Encoded protein: CASSWDLDSSYEQYF.

The chain combines TRBV13 with TRBJ2-2, with 9 nucleotides matching TRBD2. Per the germline V gene, CDR1 is PRHDT and CDR2 is FYEKMQ (reference sequence). The V segment lost 4 bases and the J segment 4 bases; nucleotides outside the gene matches: 10. The CDR3 covers 17 residues. The CDR3 bases are TGTGCCAGCAGCTCGGCGGGAGGGCCAACGGGCACCGGGGAGCTGTTTTTT. Its protein product is CASSSAGGPTGTGELFF.

Points on this clone: Other DNA sequences from this sample encode an identical CDR3 as well. The chain couples TRBV6-5 to TRBJ2-1; D unresolved. Trimming took off 8 bases at V and 6 bases at J, with 5 bases between the two ends. Germline V gives CDR1 MNHEY, CDR2 SVGAGI. The CDR3 is 10 amino acids. The CDR3 here is CASGSNEQFF. In nucleotides, the CDR3 is TGTGCCAGCGGTTCCAATGAGCAGTTCTTC.

This clone is a singleton in its sample. The chain couples TRBV6-5 to TRBJ2-7, with 7 bases matching TRBD2. V lost 0 bases and J lost 3; bases outside the gene matches: 8. The CDR3 runs 16 residues. The germline CDR1 and CDR2 sequences are MNHEY and SVGAGI. CDR3 in amino acids: CASSYSTGGVYYEQYF. The CDR3 DNA reads as TGTGCCAGCAGTTACTCGACGGGGGGAGTGTACTACGAGCAGTACTTC.

This chain joins TRBV29-1 and TRBJ2-1; the match to TRBD2 covers 7 bases. The CDR3 runs to 15 residues. Germline assignment: CDR1 SQVTM and CDR2 ANQGSEA. Germline trimming cut 4 bases from V and 2 bases from J; bases unmatched to any gene: 8. As DNA, the CDR3 is TGCAGCGTTGTGGGGGGGAGAGGGGCCTACAATGAGCAGTTCTTC. Its protein is CSVVGGRGAYNEQFF.

The chain links TRBV28 to TRBJ2-1; 10 nucleotides match TRBD2. The CDR3 is 14 residues long. The J segment lost 0 bases and the V segment lost 8 bases, leaving 1 base of the junction unmatched. Germline CDR1 MDHEN, CDR2 SYDVKM. CDR3 amino acids: CASWTSGSYNEQFF. The CDR3 DNA reads TGTGCCAGCTGGACTAGCGGCTCCTACAATGAGCAGTTCTTC.